This T cell receptor beta chain was captured in a study of T cells in Graves' hyperthyroidism and ophthalmopathy. Study-wide results and caveats: Ophthalmopathy was separated from stable hyperthyroidism by a 13 V-J model.

TCR beta CDR3 regions were amplified from RNA. Researchers ran a first-round RT-PCR on the TCR CDR3 using the HTBI primer set. TCRdb fed the multiplex PCR reads into MiXCR, producing one record per CDR3 protein. The sample has 640,000 or so distinct CDR3 sequences, about 14% seen once. For this clonotype: Its antigen is unidentified. It may be a read error: a sequence one base away is much more abundant.

Ophthalmopathy patients showed a Clinical Activity Score of at least 3, NOSPECS grade of at least 4 and duration under 3 months. Lactation, pregnancy, other autoimmune disease or uncontrolled infection excluded patients. CDR1 and CDR2 from the germline V gene are DFQATT and SNEGSKA (reference sequence). The CDR3 extends over 13 amino acids. Trimming left V 3 bases short and J 4 bases short, with 12 bases between. Sequenced input: blood. The chain has TRBV20-1 and TRBJ1-2; D ambiguous. This receptor was taken from a woman aged 18 to 35 with Graves' ophthalmopathy. The CDR3 protein is CSARGRVCYGYTF. The CDR3 bases are TGCAGTGCTAGGGGGAGGGTGTGCTATGGCTACACCTTC.